The clone carrying this T cell receptor (beta chain) was observed once. No antigen is known for it. CDR3 length: 19 amino acids. The V segment lost 2 bases and the J segment 0 bases; nucleotides outside the gene matches: 13. Germline V gene sequence: CDR1 ENHRY, CDR2 SYGVKD. Only in-frame clones appear in the TCRdb table, and some are missing; sequencing was by immunoSEQ multiplex PCR. The sample lists around 86,000 clones, approximately 81% occurring once. The data were taken from a study of Ad26.COV2.S vaccination and SARS-CoV-2 variants. Whole-study findings and limits: Ad26.COV2.S recipients had broader spike-specific TCRs (P = 0.0014).

The sample consisted of peripheral blood, taken after recovery from COVID-19. This clonotype was sampled from a human donor who had recovered from COVID-19. The chain employs TRBV10-3 and TRBJ1-1, with TRBD1 identical over 9 bases. The CDR3, as DNA: TGTGCCATCAGTGAGCTTCTGAGGACAGGGGTTAGAATGAACACTGAAGCTTTCTTT. Translated: CAISELLRTGVRMNTEAFF.